One and the same sample provided the 23 T cell receptor beta chains below, sequenced in a study of cytomegalovirus exposure and HLA in healthy donors. In the PCR, 60 Vbeta and 13 Jbeta primers were used. The method was immunoSEQ multiplex PCR; TCRdb's version includes in-frame clones alone and lacks a portion of them. The table includes around 100,000 clones, approximately 65% detected once. Sequenced: PBMCs. The receptors originated from a man younger than 45 in good health and CMV-seronegative.

The rearrangement joins TRBV4-2 to TRBJ2-7; 9 nucleotides match TRBD2. The CDR3 spans 17 residues. From germline, CDR1 is LGHNA and CDR2 YNFKEQ. The junction had 11 bases not matched to a gene; V was cut back by 0 bases and J by 5 bases. In DNA form, the CDR3 reads TGTGCCAGCAGCCAAGATCATGCGGGAGGGCCGAGCAACGAGCAGTACTTC. Its protein is CASSQDHAGGPSNEQYF.

This clone was counted a few times. This chain connects TRBV19 to TRBJ2-7; 11 nucleotides align to TRBD1. From germline, CDR1 is LNHDA and CDR2 SQIVND (reference sequence). The CDR3 covers 15 residues. V lost 3 bases and J lost 5; bases outside the gene matches: 6. This CDR3 reads CASSMGQGDRDEQYF. In nucleotides, the CDR3 is TGTGCCAGTAGTATGGGACAGGGGGACCGGGACGAGCAGTACTTC.

J is TRBJ2-7 and V is TRBV11-1; 11 positions match TRBD2. This CDR3 spans 14 amino acids. Trimming took 2 bases from V and 5 from J; bases not matched to a gene: 2. The germline CDR1 and CDR2 sequences are SGHAT and FQDESV (reference sequence). CDR3 bases: TGTGCCAGCAGCTTACTGACTAGCGGGAACGAGCAGTACTTC. It specifies CASSLLTSGNEQYF.

This chain connects TRBV5-6 to TRBJ2-3; tentative D call: TRBD2 (5 bases). Germline V CDR1 and CDR2: SGHDT, YYEEEE. V gave up 3 bases and J gave up 5 bases, with 13 bases separating them. CDR3 length: 14 residues. CDR3 sequence reads: CASSSAWTLDTQYF. For the CDR3, the DNA is TGTGCCAGCAGCTCTGCCTGGACTTTAGATACGCAGTATTTT. The entire variable domain, with the rest obtained from reference TRBV5-6 and TRBJ2-3, is as follows: DAGVTQSPTHLIKTRGQQVTLRCSPKSGHDTVSWYQQALGQGPQFIFQYYEEEERQRGNFPDRFSGHQFPNYSSELNVNALLLGDSALYLCASSSAWTLDTQYFGPGTRLTVL.

This clone has a single count. The genes are TRBV6-1 and TRBJ2-1; 10 bases match TRBD1. Per germline, CDR1 MNHNS and CDR2 SASEGT. The CDR3 loop spans 17 amino acids. J was trimmed by 9 bases and V by 0 bases; bases with no gene match: 11. The CDR3 DNA reads TGTGCCAGCAGTGAAGCACCCGACAGGGGGCGGCGGGTTGAGCAGTTCTTC. Translated, it gives CASSEAPDRGRRVEQFF.

The rearrangement uses TRBV6-1 and TRBJ1-1, with 7 positions matching TRBD1. Germline CDR1 is MNHNS and CDR2 is SASEGT. This CDR3 is 15 amino acids long. The trim removed 6 bases at V and 1 base at J, leaving 8 bases unmatched. CDR3 bases: TGTGCCAGCAGGCCCCAAGGGACAGAGAACACTGAAGCTTTCTTT. Translated, it gives CASRPQGTENTEAFF.

The chain carries TRBV5-1 and TRBJ2-1; TRBD2 agrees at 13 bases. CDR1 and CDR2 from the germline V gene are SGHRS and YFSETQ. The V segment lost 3 bases and the J segment 8 bases; nucleotides outside the gene matches: 5. This CDR3 has 15 amino acids. CDR3: CASSWRTSGRDEQFF. For the CDR3, the DNA is TGCGCCAGCAGCTGGCGGACTAGCGGGAGAGATGAGCAGTTCTTC.

V and J are TRBV7-2 and TRBJ2-7, with TRBD2 identical over 9 bases. CDR3 length equals 14 residues. V was pared by 5 bases and J by 2 bases, with 4 bases of the junction left unmatched. Germline loops: CDR1 SGHTA, CDR2 FQGNSA. In DNA form, the CDR3 reads TGTGCCAGCAGCGCGGGACTAGCAACCTACGAGCAGTACTTC. Translation: CASSAGLATYEQYF.

The V call is TRBV30, the J call TRBJ2-2; the D gene is possibly TRBD2 (5 bases). The germline CDR1 and CDR2 sequences are GTSNPN and SVGIG (reference sequence). The V end lost 4 bases, the J end lost 3 bases, and 12 bases lay between the germline ends. The CDR3 has 14 amino acids. This CDR3 is CAWKGVGYTGELFF. CDR3 coding DNA: TGTGCCTGGAAGGGAGTAGGGTACACCGGGGAGCTGTTTTTT.

This clone showed up just once. V is TRBV18 and J is TRBJ1-1; D may be TRBD1 (5 bases). CDR3 size: 15 residues. The V gene's germline CDR1 is KGHSH and CDR2 LQKENI. V lost 6 bases and J lost 1, with 15 bases in between. The CDR3 DNA reads as TGTGCCAGCTCGGCGGGGAGGACACCGAACACTGAAGCTTTCTTT. Residues: CASSAGRTPNTEAFF.

The DNA of the CDR3 is TGTGCCAGCACGCTTCCATCGGAGGGAGTGAGGGAGACCCAGTACTTC. This sequence encodes CASTLPSEGVRETQYF. The chain employs TRBV9 and TRBJ2-5; TRBD2 might be the D (6 bases). V was trimmed by 6 bases and J by 5 bases, leaving 23 bases between them. Per germline, CDR1 SGDLS and CDR2 YYNGEE. This CDR3 is 16 amino acids long.

This clone was detected only once. The chain recombines TRBV9 with TRBJ2-7; maybe TRBD1 (5 bases). This CDR3 is 11 amino acids long. The ends were cut back, 3 bases at V and 4 bases at J, with 5 bases in the middle. CDR1 SGDLS and CDR2 YYNGEE come from the germline V gene. CDR3 sequence reads: CASSAGYEQYF. In nucleotides, the CDR3 is TGTGCCAGCAGCGCAGGGTACGAGCAGTACTTC.

V and J are TRBV7-3 and TRBJ2-1; no definite D call. The germline V gene has CDR1 SGHTA and CDR2 FQGTGA. V was trimmed by 2 bases and J by 5 bases, leaving 7 bases between them. The CDR3 has 13 amino acids. This CDR3 is CASSLGQNNEQFF. CDR3 coding DNA: TGTGCCAGCAGCTTAGGCCAGAACAATGAGCAGTTCTTC.

The chain couples TRBV6-1 to TRBJ1-2, with 9 bases that match TRBD1. V lost 6 bases to trimming and J lost 5 bases; unmatched junction nucleotides: 10. CDR1 is MNHNS and CDR2 is SASEGT in the germline V gene. CDR3 length: 15 residues. The CDR3 DNA reads as TGTGCCAGCAGCCTTAGGACAGGGGAGGGGTATGGCTACACCTTC. Protein product: CASSLRTGEGYGYTF.

The rearrangement uses TRBV4-3 and TRBJ1-4; 9 bases align to TRBD1. The CDR3 sequence is 15 residues long. The V segment lost 1 base and the J segment 6 bases; nucleotides outside the gene matches: 3. Looked up from germline, CDR1 is LGHNA and CDR2 is YSLEER. The CDR3 nucleotides are TGCGCCAGCAGCCAAGGGGACAGGGACGATGAAAAACTGTTTTTT. Protein sequence: CASSQGDRDDEKLFF.

Only a few counts were recorded for this clone. V and J are TRBV7-2 and TRBJ2-7, with a weak D call TRBD2 (5 bases). In germline, CDR1 is SGHTA, CDR2 FQGNSA. Trimming left V 3 bases short and J 4 bases short, with 10 bases between. This CDR3 has 13 amino acids. The CDR3 loop reads CASSFGIQYEQYF. In DNA, the CDR3 is TGTGCCAGCAGCTTCGGGATCCAGTACGAGCAGTACTTC.

This rearrangement joins TRBV25-1 to TRBJ1-1; the match to TRBD1 covers 7 bases. This CDR3 spans 12 amino acids. Trimming took 9 bases from V and 4 from J; bases not matched to a gene: 5. Germline-derived CDR1 and CDR2 are MGHDK and SYGVNS. CDR3 region: CASGTESTEAFF. As DNA, the CDR3 is TGTGCCAGTGGGACAGAGAGCACTGAAGCTTTCTTT.

The chain joins TRBV30 to TRBJ1-2, with D tentatively TRBD1 (5 bases). The CDR3 has 13 amino acids. V lost 3 bases to trimming and J lost 8 bases, with 16 bases between them. Germline CDR1 GTSNPN, CDR2 SVGIG (reference sequence). The CDR3 sequence is CAWRPDTMGGYTF. CDR3 bases: TGTGCCTGGAGACCGGACACCATGGGGGGCTACACCTTC.

This clone has a handful of counts. This rearrangement joins TRBV4-3 to TRBJ1-3; a weak D match, TRBD1 (6 bases). This CDR3 contains 16 residues. Germline assignment: CDR1 LGHNA and CDR2 YSLEER. V was trimmed by 0 bases and J by 1 base, leaving 10 bases between them. CDR3 loop: CASSQDRTGSGNTIYF. The CDR3 DNA reads TGCGCCAGCAGCCAAGATCGAACAGGGTCTGGAAACACCATATATTTT.

In its sample, this clone was seen a few times. In DNA, the CDR3 is TGTGCCAGCTCACCATTCGGGCCACAGGGGGCTGGCTACACCTTC. Protein sequence: CASSPFGPQGAGYTF. This chain connects TRBV18 to TRBJ1-2; the match to TRBD1 covers 9 bases. The CDR3 covers 15 residues. Germline V lookup: CDR1 KGHSH, CDR2 LQKENI. The ends lost 2 bases at V and 7 bases at J; junction bases unmatched: 8.

The V gene is TRBV27, the J gene TRBJ2-5; tentatively, D is TRBD1 (7 bases). V was clipped by 3 bases and J by 2 bases, with 10 bases between them. CDR3 length: 14 residues. In germline, CDR1 is MNHEY, CDR2 SMNVEV (reference sequence). CDR3: CASSFRGTQETQYF. The CDR3 DNA reads as TGTGCCAGCAGTTTCAGGGGGACTCAAGAGACCCAGTACTTC.

CDR3 in DNA: TGTGCCAGCAGTTACTCCAGGGCGGCAGATACGCAGTATTTT. The encoded protein is CASSYSRAADTQYF. V is TRBV6-6 and J is TRBJ2-3, with a weak D call TRBD1 (5 bases). Looked up from germline, CDR1 is MNHNY and CDR2 is SVGAGI (reference sequence). Deletions cut 0 bases from V and 4 bases from J, with 8 bases between. The CDR3 spans 14 residues.

This chain joins TRBV10-2 and TRBJ2-5; 9 positions agree with TRBD1. Germline values: CDR1 WSHSY, CDR2 SAAADI. The V and J ends lost 4 bases and 5 bases, in that order; junction bases with no gene match: 11. The CDR3 extends over 16 amino acids. CDR3 sequence reads: CASSGDLQGARETQYF. In DNA form, the CDR3 reads TGCGCCAGCAGTGGAGATCTACAGGGGGCGAGGGAGACCCAGTACTTC.